The 8 T cell receptor beta chains below were found in one sample sequenced in a study of cytomegalovirus exposure and HLA in healthy donors. Primers for the PCR totalled 60 Vbeta and 13 Jbeta. Method: immunoSEQ multiplex PCR; TCRdb's copy keeps in-frame clones and lacks some. The sample contains roughly 130,000 clones, 84% of which appear only once. Sample: PBMCs. These receptors all come from a woman younger than 30 in good health and CMV-seropositive.

Note on this clone: This sample includes further DNA sequences coding for the same CDR3. V usage is TRBV10-1 and J usage is TRBJ1-1; 7 positions agree with TRBD1. V shed 6 bases, J shed 3 bases, and the junction held 1 base outside the gene matches. Germline CDR1 is WNHNN and CDR2 is SYGVQD (reference sequence). The CDR3 has 12 residues. The CDR3 DNA is TGCGCCAGCAGCACAGGGGACACTGAAGCTTTCTTT. Protein: CASSTGDTEAFF.

The rearrangement links TRBV15 to TRBJ1-2, with a tentative D call TRBD1 (6 bases). CDR3 size: 15 residues. V lost 4 bases and J 2 bases, leaving 14 bases between the germline ends. Germline values: CDR1 LNHNV, CDR2 YYDKDF (reference sequence). Here the CDR3 reads CATSIDRSWNYGYTF. The CDR3 DNA is TGTGCCACCAGCATCGACAGGTCGTGGAACTATGGCTACACCTTC.

This sequence joins TRBV2 and TRBJ1-1; 8 bases fit TRBD1. With V trimmed by 6 bases and J by 3 bases, 6 bases remained unmatched. The length of the CDR3 is 14 residues. Germline-derived CDR1 and CDR2 are SNHLY and FYNNEI. The CDR3 nucleotides read TGTGCCAGCAGCAGATACAGGGGGGACACTGAAGCTTTCTTT. This gives the protein CASSRYRGDTEAFF.

The chain couples TRBV11-2 to TRBJ2-2, with D uncertain. Germline V CDR1 and CDR2: SGHAT, FQNNGV. Trimming pared 3 bases from V and 5 bases from J, leaving 7 bases between. CDR3 size: 13 residues. For the CDR3, the DNA is TGTGCCAGCAGCTTCCCGACAACCGGGGAGCTGTTTTTT. Translated, it gives CASSFPTTGELFF. The full variable domain, completed using reference TRBV11-2 and TRBJ2-2, is EAGVAQSPRYKIIEKRQSVAFWCNPISGHATLYWYQQILGQGPKLLIQFQNNGVVDDSQLPKDRFSAERLKGVDSTLKIQPAKLEDSAVYLCASSFPTTGELFFGEGSRLTVL.

V and J are TRBV4-2 and TRBJ1-6; 7 bases agree with TRBD1. The CDR3 totals 16 residues. V dropped 1 base and J dropped 8; count of bases not matched to a gene: 8. From germline, CDR1 is LGHNA and CDR2 YNFKEQ. In nucleotides, the CDR3 is TGTGCCAGCAGCCAAGCTGGACAGGTCGCTTATTCACCCCTCCACTTT. Amino acids: CASSQAGQVAYSPLHF.

This clone was detected once. The chain carries TRBV4-2 and TRBJ2-7; D is uncertain. Trimming shortened V by 1 base and J by 6 bases, and 7 bases separated the two germline ends. The length of the CDR3 is 12 residues. Germline CDR1 and CDR2: LGHNA and YNFKEQ. CDR3 nucleotides: TGTGCCAGCAGCCAAGCGGGTCTCGAGCAGTACTTC. Its translation is CASSQAGLEQYF.

The J gene is TRBJ2-1, the V gene TRBV27; TRBD2 might be the D (6 bases). Looked up from germline, CDR1 is MNHEY and CDR2 is SMNVEV (reference sequence). The CDR3 length is 14 residues. V lost 5 bases and J lost 1, with 9 bases in between. The DNA for the CDR3 is TGTGCCAGCAGTCGGGAGAGGTCCTACAATGAGCAGTTCTTC. Translating it yields CASSRERSYNEQFF.

V usage is TRBV27 and J usage is TRBJ2-5; D remains unclear. V lost 5 bases to trimming and J lost 5 bases, with 12 bases between them. The CDR3 spans 13 residues. Germline CDR1 and CDR2: MNHEY and SMNVEV (reference sequence). CDR3 in DNA: TGTGCCAGCAGTACCCGGCCGCGGGAGACCCAGTACTTC. It encodes CASSTRPRETQYF.